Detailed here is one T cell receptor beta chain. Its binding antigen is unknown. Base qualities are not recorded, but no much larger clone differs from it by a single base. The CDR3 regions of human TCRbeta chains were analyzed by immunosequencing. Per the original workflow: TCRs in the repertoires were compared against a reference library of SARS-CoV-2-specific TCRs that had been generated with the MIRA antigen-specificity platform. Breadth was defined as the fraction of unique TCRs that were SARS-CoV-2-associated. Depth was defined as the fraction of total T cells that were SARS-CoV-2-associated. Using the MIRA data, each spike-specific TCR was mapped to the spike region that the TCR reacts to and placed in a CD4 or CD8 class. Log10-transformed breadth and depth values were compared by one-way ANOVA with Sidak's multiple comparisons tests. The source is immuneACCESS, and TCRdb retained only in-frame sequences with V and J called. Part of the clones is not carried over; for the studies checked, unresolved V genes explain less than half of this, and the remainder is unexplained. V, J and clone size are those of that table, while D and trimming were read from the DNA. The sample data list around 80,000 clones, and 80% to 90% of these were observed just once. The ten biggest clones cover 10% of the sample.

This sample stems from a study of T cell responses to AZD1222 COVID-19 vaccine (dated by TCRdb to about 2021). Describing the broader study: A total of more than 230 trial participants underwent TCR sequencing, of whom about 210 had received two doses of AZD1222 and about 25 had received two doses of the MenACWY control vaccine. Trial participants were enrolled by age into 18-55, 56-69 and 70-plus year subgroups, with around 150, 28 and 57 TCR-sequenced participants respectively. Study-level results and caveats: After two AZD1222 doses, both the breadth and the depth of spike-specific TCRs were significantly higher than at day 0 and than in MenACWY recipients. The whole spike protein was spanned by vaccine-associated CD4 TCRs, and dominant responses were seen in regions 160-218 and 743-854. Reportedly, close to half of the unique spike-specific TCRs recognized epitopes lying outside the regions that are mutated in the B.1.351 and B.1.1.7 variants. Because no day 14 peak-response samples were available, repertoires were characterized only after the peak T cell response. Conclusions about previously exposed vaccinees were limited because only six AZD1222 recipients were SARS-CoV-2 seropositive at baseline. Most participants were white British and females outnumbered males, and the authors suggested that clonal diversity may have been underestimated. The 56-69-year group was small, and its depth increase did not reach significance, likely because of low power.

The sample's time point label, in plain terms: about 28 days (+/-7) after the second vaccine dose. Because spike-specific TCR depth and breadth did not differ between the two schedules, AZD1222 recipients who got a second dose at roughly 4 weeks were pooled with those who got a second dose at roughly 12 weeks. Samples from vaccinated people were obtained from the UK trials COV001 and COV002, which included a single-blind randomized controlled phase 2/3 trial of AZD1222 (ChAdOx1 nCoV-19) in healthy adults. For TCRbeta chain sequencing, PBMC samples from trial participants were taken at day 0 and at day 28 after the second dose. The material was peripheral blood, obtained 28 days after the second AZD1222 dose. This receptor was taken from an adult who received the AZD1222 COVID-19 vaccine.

The DNA sequence is given as TGTGCCAGCAGTGTCGGCCGAAGGGTCGGGGCTTTCTTT. Translated, it gives CASSVGRRVGAFF. The sequence is built from TRBV28 and TRBJ1-1; the D gene assignment is ambiguous. The CDR3, from cysteine to phenylalanine, totals 13 residues. Of all the DNA, just the CDR3 is kept, 39 bases in frame from base 1. The trim is 5 bases for V and 11 bases for J, with a gap of 18 bases between the germline ends. CDR1 is given as MDHEN and CDR2 as SYDVKM, both from the germline V gene. The full variable domain, with segments outside the CDR3 supplied by the reference TRBV28 and TRBJ1-1 proteins, appears as DVKVTQSSRYLVKRTGEKVFLECVQDMDHENMFWYRQDPGLGLRLIYFSYDVKMKEKGDIPEGYSVSREKKERFSLILESASTNQTSMYLCASSVGRRVGAFFGQGTRLTVV.